This entry concerns a single T cell receptor beta chain. The data were produced by immunoSEQ multiplex PCR, yet TCRdb's version contains in-frame clones alone and is incomplete. Among roughly 560,000 clones listed, about 80% were seen once. This record comes from a study of shared T cell receptors in the human thymus. Germline-derived CDR1 and CDR2 are SGHVS and FNYEAQ. The CDR3 length is 15 residues. Trimming shortened V by 5 bases and J by 2 bases, and 15 bases separated the two germline ends. These data were also filed under a second study, of human thymus T cells. That work adds: Corrective surgery for congenital heart defects was being performed on the healthy Finnish infants who were the donors. Thymic resections from corrective heart surgery supplied the tissue.

The genes are TRBV7-6 and TRBJ1-2, with D possibly matching TRBD1 (5 bases). Sequencing was performed on thymocytes. The clonotype was recovered from a boy younger than two with a congenital heart defect. The CDR3 loop reads CASSPGWGPNYGYTF. CDR3 in DNA: TGTGCCAGCAGCCCGGGCTGGGGCCCGAACTATGGCTACACCTTC.